One sample yielded the 10 T cell receptor beta chains listed below, sequenced in a study of CD8+ T cells in alopecia areata. The treatment: oral pan-JAK inhibitor, 5-10 mg twice daily. Extracted RNA was reverse transcribed into cDNA, the sequencing template. Sequencing used immunoSEQ multiplex PCR; TCRdb keeps in-frame clones, though not all of them. Of about 190,000 clones in the sample, roughly 60% are singletons; the top ten hold approximately 1%. Sample: CD4+ T cells sorted from blood, taken at week 24, from a patient treated with tofacitinib. The source of these receptors is a human donor with alopecia areata.

The DNA for the CDR3 is TGTGCCAGCAGGCTAAGGACCGTCACGGAGACCCAGTACTTC. It is translated as CASRLRTVTETQYF. The rearrangement uses TRBV28 and TRBJ2-5; D is undetermined. There are 14 residues in the CDR3. V shed 6 bases and J shed 5 bases, with 16 bases lying between them. Germline-derived CDR1 and CDR2 are MDHEN and SYDVKM.

This clone was observed a handful of times. The chain employs TRBV19 and TRBJ2-5; D assignment may be TRBD1 or TRBD2 (5 bases each). There are 16 residues in the CDR3. Germline V gene data show CDR1 as LNHDA and CDR2 as SQIVND (reference sequence). Trimming cost V 4 bases and J 3 bases, with 18 bases left between them. CDR3 sequence reads: CASSTITGPRKETQYF. In DNA form, the CDR3 reads TGTGCCAGTAGTACGATAACGGGACCCCGCAAAGAGACCCAGTACTTC.

This clone was counted between two and nine times. The chain links TRBV23-1 to TRBJ1-2; 8 bases align to TRBD1. Being an ORF, TRBV23-1 has a function that is uncertain. The CDR3 is made up of 16 amino acids. The ends lost 6 bases at V and 3 bases at J; junction bases unmatched: 12. The CDR3 DNA reads TGCGCCAGCAGACGACCTAGGACAGGGACTTACTATGGCTACACCTTC. This sequence encodes CASRRPRTGTYYGYTF.

Notes on this clone: The same CDR3 is also encoded by other DNA sequences in this sample. J is TRBJ1-1 and V is TRBV5-1, with D possibly matching TRBD1 (6 bases). The germline gives CDR1 SGHRS, CDR2 YFSETQ. The CDR3 covers 14 residues. V gave up 0 bases and J gave up 1 base, with 7 bases separating them. The CDR3 spells CASSLARGNTEAFF. The CDR3 nucleotides are TGCGCCAGCAGCTTGGCCAGGGGGAACACTGAAGCTTTCTTT.

J is TRBJ1-5 and V is TRBV15; D is uncertain. CDR1 and CDR2 (germline): LNHNV, YYDKDF (reference sequence). This CDR3 contains 15 residues. V lost 1 base and J 0 bases, leaving 7 bases between the germline ends. CDR3 amino acids: CATSRAGVSNQPQHF. CDR3 nucleotide sequence: TGTGCCACCAGCAGAGCTGGGGTTAGCAATCAGCCCCAGCATTTT.

The chain has TRBV14 and TRBJ1-2, with TRBD1 matching over 7 bases. V shed 1 base and J 4 bases; nucleotides not matched to a gene: 0. Germline CDR1 and CDR2: SGHDN and FVKESK. This CDR3 spans 13 amino acids. CDR3 nucleotides: TGTGCCAGCAGCCAAGGGGACAGCTATGGCTACACCTTC. This encodes CASSQGDSYGYTF.

CDR3 region: CSVEVQSDEQFF. CDR3 in DNA: TGCAGCGTTGAAGTTCAGTCAGATGAGCAGTTCTTC. The chain joins TRBV29-1 to TRBJ2-1; no clear D gene. CDR1 is SQVTM, CDR2 ANQGSEA, per germline. CDR3 length equals 12 residues. The germline V and J ends were trimmed by 1 base and 8 bases, with 9 bases remaining between them.

Here the CDR3 reads CASSNRDRVGYTF. In nucleotides, the CDR3 is TGTGCCAGTAGTAACCGGGACAGGGTGGGCTACACCTTC. V and J are TRBV19 and TRBJ1-2, with 9 bases matching TRBD1. CDR1 and CDR2 from the germline V gene are LNHDA and SQIVND (reference sequence). There are 13 residues in the CDR3. Unmatched junction bases numbered 5, after V lost 4 bases and J lost 8 bases.

Comment on this clone: The sample contains more than one DNA sequence encoding this CDR3. The CDR3 sequence is CASSLGNSNQPQHF. In DNA form, the CDR3 reads TGTGCCAGCAGCTTGGGTAATAGCAATCAGCCCCAGCATTTT. The gene calls are TRBV5-6 and TRBJ1-5; D is ambiguous. CDR1 SGHDT and CDR2 YYEEEE come from the germline V gene. This CDR3 region has 14 residues. V was trimmed by 0 bases and J by 0 bases, leaving 4 bases between them.

This clone was detected a few times. V and J are TRBV4-2 and TRBJ2-1; 7 bases fit TRBD2. V dropped 0 bases and J dropped 11; count of bases not matched to a gene: 7. Germline V gives CDR1 LGHNA, CDR2 YNFKEQ. The CDR3 spans 14 residues. As DNA, the CDR3 is TGTGCCAGCAGCCAAGAGGGTCCTAGCGGAAAGCAGTTCTTC. Protein: CASSQEGPSGKQFF.